The 22 T cell receptor beta chains below come from one sample, sequenced in a study of T cell repertoires in cytomegalovirus infection. In TCRdb, the reads were re-called with MiXCR into one record per CDR3 protein. This sample has roughly 280,000 distinct CDR3 sequences, with roughly 15% found just once. Sequenced: PBMCs. These receptors all stem from a human donor in good health (CMV status not recorded). Some clones in this sample may be carry-over from other donors' samples.

This chain uses TRBV13 with TRBJ2-7; no clear D gene. Germline values: CDR1 PRHDT, CDR2 FYEKMQ (reference sequence). The CDR3 covers 13 residues. V shed 2 bases and J shed 5 bases, with 10 bases lying between them. This CDR3 reads CASSLLSRDEQYF. CDR3 DNA sequence: TGTGCCAGCAGCTTACTGTCAAGGGACGAGCAGTACTTC.

A remark on this clonotype: Its ends do not fully match the called genes, so a read error is possible. The CDR3 loop is CSARSASSGTYNGQFF. The CDR3, as DNA: TGCAGTGCTAGGTCTGCGTCTAGCGGAACTTACAATGGGCAGTTCTTC. The chain carries TRBV20-1 and TRBJ2-1; 7 nucleotides line up with TRBD2. The V gene's germline CDR1 is DFQATT and CDR2 SNEGSKA (reference sequence). The CDR3 spans 16 residues.

This clonotype has ten or more counts. The chain has TRBV5-1 and TRBJ1-2, with unresolved D. Trimming shortened V by 0 bases and J by 3 bases, and 6 bases separated the two germline ends. This CDR3 spans 13 amino acids. The germline CDR1 and CDR2 sequences are SGHRS and YFSETQ. The CDR3 DNA sequence: TGCGCCAGCAGCTTGGAGGGTTACTATGGCTACACCTTC. Its protein product is CASSLEGYYGYTF.

The V gene is TRBV4-1, the J gene TRBJ2-1, with D unresolved. V lost 0 bases and J lost 0, with 12 bases in between. This CDR3 spans 17 amino acids. From germline, CDR1 is MGHRA and CDR2 YSYEKL. The CDR3 coding sequence is TGCGCCAGCAGCCAAGAAAGGTGGGCAGGCTCCTACAATGAGCAGTTCTTC. It specifies CASSQERWAGSYNEQFF.

The CDR3 DNA follows: TGTGCCAGCAGCCAACCGGTGGACTATGGCTACACCTTC. Its protein product is CASSQPVDYGYTF. This chain joins TRBV14 and TRBJ1-2; D call uncertain. Germline assignment: CDR1 SGHDN and CDR2 FVKESK. Trimming left V 2 bases short and J 3 bases short, with 7 bases between. There are 13 residues in the CDR3.

The chain joins TRBV3-1 to TRBJ2-2; D gene unclear. The germline V and J ends were trimmed by 2 bases and 5 bases, with 9 bases remaining between them. The length of the CDR3 is 14 residues. In germline, CDR1 is LGHDT, CDR2 YNNKEL (reference sequence). CDR3 residues: CASSQFGLTGELFF. In DNA form, the CDR3 reads TGTGCCAGCAGCCAATTCGGCCTGACCGGGGAGCTGTTTTTT.

The chain employs TRBV6-2 or TRBV6-3 and TRBJ1-5; D gene unclear. CDR3 length: 15 amino acids. Trimming took 0 bases from V and 0 from J, leaving 6 bases between them. CDR1 is MNHEY, CDR2 SVGEGT, per germline. DNA for the CDR3: TGTGCCAGCAGTTACTCGCAAGCTAGCAATCAGCCCCAGCATTTT. Translation gives CASSYSQASNQPQHF.

A few counts support this clonotype. The chain carries TRBV20-1 and TRBJ2-1; 13 bases are a match to TRBD2. The V gene's germline CDR1 is DFQATT and CDR2 SNEGSKA (reference sequence). The CDR3 spans 16 residues. V shed 6 bases, J shed 4 bases, and the junction held 9 bases outside the gene matches. CDR3 DNA sequence: TGCAGTGCGGCTTCCGGGACTAGCGGGGAGTACAATGAGCAGTTCTTC. Translating gives CSAASGTSGEYNEQFF.

This clonotype was observed many times. The genes are TRBV7-3 and TRBJ2-1; D is unresolved. There are 14 residues in the CDR3. The germline V gene encodes CDR1 SGHTA and CDR2 FQGTGA. Trimming took 0 bases from V and 10 from J, leaving 13 bases between them. CDR3 protein: CASSLTATGNEQFF. As DNA, the CDR3 is TGTGCCAGCAGCTTAACGGCGACCGGAAACGAGCAGTTCTTC.

The chain couples TRBV29-1 to TRBJ2-1; 7 bases map to TRBD2. The CDR3 is 12 residues long. The V and J ends lost 6 bases and 2 bases, in that order; junction bases with no gene match: 1. CDR1 and CDR2 (germline): SQVTM, ANQGSEA. CDR3 region: CSVSGTYNEQFF. The CDR3 nucleotides read TGCAGCGTCAGCGGGACCTACAATGAGCAGTTCTTC.

The V call is TRBV2, the J call TRBJ1-2, with no clear D. The V gene lost 4 bases and the J gene lost 4 bases, with 13 bases spanning the gap. The CDR3 is 14 residues long. CDR1 and CDR2 (germline): SNHLY, FYNNEI. The CDR3 loop is CASSVGRLAYGYTF. The CDR3 DNA follows: TGTGCCAGCAGTGTTGGGCGTCTCGCCTATGGCTACACCTTC.

The CDR3 reads CSARDWQGSYNEQFF. For the CDR3, the DNA is TGCAGTGCTAGAGATTGGCAGGGGTCCTACAATGAGCAGTTCTTC. The chain carries TRBV20-1 and TRBJ2-1, with D possibly matching TRBD1 (6 bases). The V end lost 0 bases, the J end lost 1 base, and 10 bases lay between the germline ends. This CDR3 spans 15 amino acids. Germline CDR1 is DFQATT and CDR2 is SNEGSKA (reference sequence).

Ten or more counts support this clonotype. The rearrangement uses TRBV7-2 and TRBJ2-7; D is ambiguous. The germline V gene encodes CDR1 SGHTA and CDR2 FQGNSA. V was shortened by 1 base and J by 8 bases, with 12 bases between the two germline ends. This CDR3 spans 13 amino acids. This CDR3 reads CASSLGGQYQQYF. The CDR3 DNA reads TGTGCCAGCAGCTTAGGCGGCCAATACCAGCAGTACTTC.

This clonotype occurred a few times. V usage is TRBV6-5 and J usage is TRBJ1-4; possible D gene TRBD1, 5 bases. Germline V gene data show CDR1 as MNHEY and CDR2 as SVGAGI. This CDR3 has 13 residues. V was trimmed by 7 bases and J by 13 bases, leaving 19 bases between them. The CDR3 coding sequence is TGTGCCAGCAAACCCTCCCTCGGGGGTAGACTGTTTTTT. Translation gives CASKPSLGGRLFF.

In this sample, this clonotype turned up many times. This sequence joins TRBV5-1 and TRBJ2-3; D is undetermined. Trimming pared 0 bases from V and 2 bases from J, leaving 10 bases between. Per the germline V gene, CDR1 is SGHRS and CDR2 is YFSETQ. The CDR3 totals 15 residues. Here the CDR3 DNA reads TGCGCCAGCAGCTTGGGGACGCACCCCACAGATACGCAGTATTTT. Its protein is CASSLGTHPTDTQYF. The variable domain in full, with the rest retrieved from reference TRBV5-1 and TRBJ2-3, is KAGVTQTPRYLIKTRGQQVTLSCSPISGHRSVSWYQQTPGQGLQFLFEYFSETQRNKGNFPGRFSGRQFSNSRSEMNVSTLELGDSALYLCASSLGTHPTDTQYFGPGTRLTVL.

This clonotype was counted at least ten times. The chain couples TRBV12-3 or TRBV12-4 to TRBJ1-5; tentatively, D is TRBD1 (6 bases). V was shortened by 6 bases and J by 9 bases, with 18 bases between the two germline ends. This CDR3 spans 14 amino acids. CDR3: CASSEEGGTWPQHF. The DNA for the CDR3 is TGTGCCAGCAGCGAAGAAGGGGGGACATGGCCCCAGCATTTT.

There are many counts of this clonotype. This chain uses TRBV6-2 or TRBV6-3 with TRBJ1-2; possible D gene TRBD1, 5 bases. Trimming left V 6 bases short and J 1 base short, with 18 bases between. The germline V gene has CDR1 MNHEY and CDR2 SVGEGT. This CDR3 region has 16 residues. The CDR3 bases are TGTGCCAGCAGACAAACCCAACCGACAGATAACTATGGCTACACCTTC. This codes for CASRQTQPTDNYGYTF.

The chain joins TRBV14 to TRBJ2-5; 7 bases match TRBD1. Germline lookup yields CDR1 SGHDN and CDR2 FVKESK. V was pared by 0 bases and J by 3 bases, with 13 bases of the junction left unmatched. This CDR3 spans 18 amino acids. The DNA of the CDR3 is TGTGCCAGCAGCCAAGATATCCAACCCGGGACAGCTAAAGAGACCCAGTACTTC. Translated: CASSQDIQPGTAKETQYF. The full variable domain, in which reference TRBV14 and TRBJ2-5 provide the parts outside the CDR3, is EAGVTQFPSHSVIEKGQTVTLRCDPISGHDNLYWYRRVMGKEIKFLLHFVKESKQDESGMPNNRFLAERTGGTYSTLKVQPAELEDSGVYFCASSQDIQPGTAKETQYFGPGTRLLVL.

This chain uses TRBV5-1 with TRBJ2-7; weak D call: TRBD2 (6 bases). Germline lookup yields CDR1 SGHRS and CDR2 YFSETQ. There are 18 residues in the CDR3. V dropped 1 base and J dropped 0 bases, with 20 bases sitting between them. In nucleotides, the CDR3 is TGCGCCAGCAGCTTGCCAGGTTCTTCGCGGGGAGCCTCCTACGAGCAGTACTTC. Its protein is CASSLPGSSRGASYEQYF.

With respect to this clonotype: A much larger clone lies a single base off, so this may be a read error. J is TRBJ2-1 and V is TRBV7-3, with TRBD2 matching 9 bases. The CDR3 contains 15 residues. The V gene's germline CDR1 is SGHTA and CDR2 FQGTGA. The CDR3 DNA reads TGTGCCAGCAGCCCCGTGACTAGCGGTTACAATGAGCAGCTCTTC. Its protein is CASSPVTSGYNEQLF. Full variable domain (missing parts from reference TRBV7-3 and TRBJ2-1): GAGVSQTPSNKVTEKGKYVELRCDPISGHTALYWYRQSLGQGPEFLIYFQGTGAADDSGLPNDRFFAVRPEGSVSTLKIQRTERGDSAVYLCASSPVTSGYNEQLFGPGTRLTVL.

The chain combines TRBV25-1 with TRBJ2-5; D gene unclear. This CDR3 is built from 10 residues. The germline V gene encodes CDR1 MGHDK and CDR2 SYGVNS. Trimming took 6 bases from V and 8 from J, leaving 7 bases between them. In DNA, the CDR3 is TGTGCCAGCAGCACGGACACCCAGTACTTC. This codes for CASSTDTQYF.

This clonotype showed up just a few times. The genes are TRBV6-2 or TRBV6-3 and TRBJ2-1; D is tentatively TRBD1 or TRBD2 (5 bases each). The CDR3 extends over 14 amino acids. Trimming took 4 bases from V and 5 from J, leaving 12 bases between them. CDR1 and CDR2 from the germline V gene are MNHEY and SVGEGT. DNA of the CDR3: TGTGCCAGCAGTTCGACCCGGGGCGACAATGAGCAGTTCTTC. Its translation is CASSSTRGDNEQFF.